Presented here are 23 T cell receptor beta chains from one specimen sequenced in a study of T cell responses to AZD1222 COVID-19 vaccine. TCRdb's table, derived via immunoSEQ multiplex PCR, lists solely in-frame clones and lacks some. This table holds some 64,000 clones, 84% found once. The sequences come from peripheral blood, collected on day 0 of AZD1222 vaccination. These receptors were obtained from an adult in good health.

This sequence joins TRBV7-6 and TRBJ2-5; 12 bases fit TRBD2. CDR3 length: 18 amino acids. Trimming cost V 5 bases and J 2 bases; bases outside gene matches: 12. The germline V gene has CDR1 SGHVS and CDR2 FNYEAQ. The CDR3 DNA reads as TGTGCCAGCAGCCGACTAGCGGGGGTAACAAGGTGGCAAGAGACCCAGTACTTC. Its translation is CASSRLAGVTRWQETQYF.

J is TRBJ1-2 and V is TRBV7-8; TRBD1 matches 9 bases. Germline CDR1 and CDR2: SGHVS and FQNEAQ. This CDR3 has 16 residues. V trimming: 1 base; J trimming: 4 bases; junction bases outside the gene matches: 7. The chain's CDR3 is CASSLDRTGEAYGYTF. CDR3 nucleotide sequence: TGTGCCAGCAGCTTAGATCGGACAGGGGAGGCCTATGGCTACACCTTC.

The chain couples TRBV7-2 to TRBJ2-1; D is unresolved. V was clipped by 3 bases and J by 11 bases, with 14 bases between them. Germline values: CDR1 SGHTA, CDR2 FQGNSA. The CDR3 is 13 amino acids. Here the CDR3 reads CASSFTERGKQFF. CDR3 DNA sequence: TGTGCCAGCAGCTTCACCGAGCGTGGTAAGCAGTTCTTC. Looking up the rest from reference TRBV7-2 and TRBJ2-1 gives the full variable domain: GAGVSQSPSNKVTEKGKDVELRCDPISGHTALYWYRQSLGQGLEFLIYFQGNSAPDKSGLPSDRFSAERTGGSVSTLTIQRTQQEDSAVYLCASSFTERGKQFFGPGTRLTVL.

In this sample, this clone turned up a few times. This chain uses TRBV4-2 with TRBJ2-5, with 10 bases fitting TRBD1. Germline V CDR1 and CDR2: LGHNA, YNFKEQ. V was clipped by 1 base and J by 0 bases; unmatched bases: 20. The CDR3 is 22 amino acids. CDR3 sequence: CASSQVGDNRDRGLEDQETQYF. DNA for the CDR3: TGTGCCAGCAGCCAAGTCGGTGATAACCGGGACAGGGGCCTGGAGGACCAAGAGACCCAGTACTTC.

This chain connects TRBV4-3 to TRBJ2-7; D remains ambiguous. Trimming shortened V by 3 bases and J by 0 bases, and 9 bases separated the two germline ends. The CDR3 sequence is 14 residues long. CDR1 and CDR2 from the germline V gene are LGHNA and YSLEER. CDR3 region: CASSQQVGSYEQYF. Here the CDR3 DNA reads TGCGCCAGCAGCCAGCAGGTCGGCTCCTACGAGCAGTACTTC.

For the CDR3, the DNA is TGCGCCAGCAGCTTGAACCGGGTCTATGGCTACACCTTC. Its protein product is CASSLNRVYGYTF. The chain joins TRBV5-1 to TRBJ1-2; D unclear. With 1 base removed from V and 4 bases from J, the gap between germline ends came to 8 bases. The CDR3 has 13 amino acids. Germline loops: CDR1 SGHRS, CDR2 YFSETQ.

This clone was detected only a few times. The CDR3 DNA reads TGTGCCAGTAGTATTGGGACAGTTCCGAAGACTTTCTTT. It codes for CASSIGTVPKTFF. The chain is built from TRBV19 and TRBJ1-1, with 7 nucleotides matching TRBD1. Germline V gives CDR1 LNHDA, CDR2 SQIVND (reference sequence). CDR3 length equals 13 residues. Losses at the gene ends were 3 bases for V and 12 bases for J; bases not matched to a gene: 10.

The chain couples TRBV30 to TRBJ2-3; TRBD2 might be the D (6 bases). The CDR3 totals 16 residues. Germline lookup yields CDR1 GTSNPN and CDR2 SVGIG (reference sequence). The V end was cut by 1 base, the J end by 6 bases, with 20 bases between. This chain's CDR3 is CAWSGLTWAGGDTQYF. Here the CDR3 DNA reads TGTGCCTGGAGTGGTTTGACTTGGGCCGGAGGGGATACGCAGTATTTT.

As concerns this clone: Mismatch with germline at one junction end may stem from a read error. J is TRBJ2-6 and V is TRBV3-1 (or the pseudogene TRBV3-2), with D perhaps being TRBD1 or TRBD2 (5 bases each). The CDR3 is made up of 14 amino acids. CDR1 and CDR2 (germline): LGHDT, YNNKEL (reference sequence). The CDR3 DNA reads TGTGCCAGCAGCCAAAGGGTGGGGGTCAACGTCCTGACTTTC. Translating it yields CASSQRVGVNVLTF.

The V call is TRBV6-5, the J call TRBJ2-7; 7 positions match TRBD1. Germline trimming cut 6 bases from V and 5 bases from J; bases unmatched to any gene: 10. The CDR3 runs 14 residues. Germline V CDR1 and CDR2: MNHEY, SVGAGI. The DNA of the CDR3 is TGTGCCAGCAGAAAAGGGGGCCTCCCCCACGAGCAGTACTTC. Translating it yields CASRKGGLPHEQYF.

The chain recombines TRBV9 with TRBJ1-1, with D tentatively TRBD1 (5 bases). CDR3 length equals 17 residues. V was pared by 3 bases and J by 0 bases, with 18 bases between. Germline CDR1 is SGDLS and CDR2 is YYNGEE. CDR3 sequence reads: CASSATLGVRVNTEAFF. In DNA, the CDR3 is TGTGCCAGCAGCGCCACACTTGGAGTCAGGGTGAACACTGAAGCTTTCTTT.

This rearrangement joins TRBV4-3 to TRBJ1-6, with 9 bases lining up with TRBD1. V lost 3 bases, J lost 9 bases, and 3 bases stayed unmatched. CDR3 length: 14 residues. Germline loops: CDR1 LGHNA, CDR2 YSLEER. Here the CDR3 reads CASSQDRGASPLHF. The CDR3, as DNA: TGCGCCAGCAGCCAGGACAGGGGAGCTTCACCCCTCCACTTT.

The chain joins TRBV7-9 to TRBJ1-2; TRBD1 matches at 11 bases. Per the germline V gene, CDR1 is SEHNR and CDR2 is FQNEAQ (reference sequence). V trimming: 8 bases; J trimming: 6 bases; junction bases outside the gene matches: 11. The CDR3 consists of 15 residues. This CDR3 reads CASVRTGGYTDGYTF. CDR3 nucleotides: TGTGCCAGCGTCAGGACAGGGGGCTACACCGATGGCTACACCTTC.

This clone came up once. The V gene is TRBV5-6, the J gene TRBJ2-5, with 9 bases matching TRBD1. CDR1 and CDR2 (germline): SGHDT, YYEEEE. The CDR3 runs 16 residues. Trimming cost V 5 bases and J 4 bases; bases outside gene matches: 12. This CDR3 reads CASRLNPGQGGETQYF. The CDR3 nucleotides read TGTGCCAGCAGATTGAACCCGGGACAGGGCGGAGAGACCCAGTACTTC.

The CDR3 region has the DNA TGTGCCAGCAGCCGGGACACCCGAGGGGCCTACAATGAGCAGTTCTTC. Its protein product is CASSRDTRGAYNEQFF. J is TRBJ2-1 and V is TRBV27; a possible D gene is TRBD1 (6 bases). V was shortened by 6 bases and J by 2 bases, with 17 bases between the two germline ends. In germline, CDR1 is MNHEY, CDR2 SMNVEV (reference sequence). The CDR3 extends over 16 amino acids.

As regards this clone: A far larger clone differs by one base, so this is likely a read error. Other DNA variants within this sample encode the same CDR3. The rearrangement links TRBV16 to TRBJ2-1; D might be TRBD1 or TRBD2, each matching 6 bases. Trimming shortened V by 4 bases and J by 2 bases, and 15 bases separated the two germline ends. The CDR3 consists of 16 residues. Germline values: CDR1 KGHSY, CDR2 FQNENV. The chain's CDR3 is CASSPPPGGPYNEQFF. In nucleotides, the CDR3 is TGTGCCAGCAGCCCCCCGCCCGGGGGCCCCTACAATGAGCAGTTCTTC.

This clone is medium-sized by share. The rearrangement links TRBV4-3 to TRBJ1-3; D is ambiguous. V lost 3 bases to trimming and J lost 0 bases, with 9 bases between them. CDR1 is LGHNA, CDR2 YSLEER, per germline. This CDR3 has 15 amino acids. The CDR3 protein is CASSQTMGSGNTIYF. In DNA form, the CDR3 reads TGCGCCAGCAGCCAGACCATGGGCTCTGGAAACACCATATATTTT.

This clone was seen only once. The genes are TRBV6-5 and TRBJ2-7; D might be TRBD1 (6 bases). This CDR3 has 12 amino acids. The germline V gene encodes CDR1 MNHEY and CDR2 SVGAGI. Trimming left V 6 bases short and J 9 bases short, with 15 bases between. CDR3 in amino acids: CASRPIQGVQYF. The CDR3 DNA is TGTGCCAGCAGACCAATACAGGGCGTGCAGTACTTC.

The chain employs TRBV2 and TRBJ1-2; no reliable D call. This CDR3 has 14 residues. Per the germline V gene, CDR1 is SNHLY and CDR2 is FYNNEI. The germline V and J ends were trimmed by 2 bases and 5 bases, with 12 bases remaining between them. The CDR3 nucleotides read TGTGCCAGCAGTGAACTCGAGGTTGAATATGGCTACACCTTC. Translated: CASSELEVEYGYTF.

The chain links TRBV19 to TRBJ2-3; D remains ambiguous. The CDR3 spans 14 residues. From germline, CDR1 is LNHDA and CDR2 SQIVND (reference sequence). The ends were cut back, 6 bases at V and 1 base at J, with 11 bases in the middle. CDR3 nucleotide sequence: TGTGCCAGTAGGCCCTCCCTAGGCACAGATACGCAGTATTTT. Translated: CASRPSLGTDTQYF.

The CDR3 sequence is CASSHTGGQGASQPQHF. In DNA, the CDR3 is TGTGCCAGCAGCCATACAGGGGGACAGGGGGCTTCCCAGCCCCAGCATTTT. This chain uses TRBV9 with TRBJ1-5, with 12 positions matching TRBD1. CDR3 length: 17 residues. In germline, CDR1 is SGDLS, CDR2 YYNGEE. Trimming removed 4 bases from V and 7 bases from J; junction bases left unmatched: 12.

V gene TRBV6-5 combines with J gene TRBJ1-4; TRBD1 matches at 7 bases. Germline V CDR1 and CDR2: MNHEY, SVGAGI. The CDR3 length is 14 residues. V lost 11 bases to trimming and J lost 4 bases; unmatched junction nucleotides: 10. The chain's CDR3 is CAGGQDPDNEKLFF. Written as DNA, the CDR3 is TGTGCCGGTGGACAGGATCCGGATAATGAAAAACTGTTTTTT.

Note on this clone: The same CDR3 arises from other DNA sequences in this sample as well. V is TRBV29-1 and J is TRBJ2-1; D is possibly TRBD2 (5 bases). This CDR3 comprises 12 residues. The V end was cut by 3 bases, the J end by 8 bases, with 11 bases between. Germline V gene sequence: CDR1 SQVTM, CDR2 ANQGSEA. This chain's CDR3 is CSVERGLHEQFF. The CDR3 region has the DNA TGCAGCGTTGAGAGAGGGCTTCATGAGCAGTTCTTC.